The 18 T cell receptor beta chains below were found in one sample sequenced in a study of graft-versus-host responses after intestinal transplantation (dated by TCRdb to the early 2020s). The library was built by means of the immunoSEQ multiplex PCR assay. The table comes from immuneACCESS by way of TCRdb, which keeps in-frame sequences with V and J called. Part of the clones is missing from these tables; in studies checked, under half for an unresolved V gene and the rest for unknown reasons. The sample includes around 39,000 clones, with 80% to 95% observed a single time. Around 3.6% of the sample rests with the top ten. Sequenced here: PBMCs, sampled roughly 110 weeks after intestinal transplantation. Receptors were obtained from a human patient who received an intestinal transplant, so some T cells may come from the graft donor.

The chain joins TRBV2 to TRBJ2-7; perhaps TRBD2 as D (5 bases). Trimming removed 7 bases at V and 3 bases at J, with 13 bases between. In germline, CDR1 is SNHLY, CDR2 FYNNEI. The CDR3 contains 13 residues. This CDR3 reads CASKAGDYYEQYF. CDR3 coding DNA: TGTGCCAGCAAGGCGGGTGATTACTACGAGCAGTACTTC.

This chain connects TRBV7-2 to TRBJ1-6, with D perhaps matching TRBD1 (5 bases). This CDR3 is 13 amino acids long. The V and J ends lost 5 bases and 7 bases respectively, with 9 bases between them. Germline assignment: CDR1 SGHTA and CDR2 FQGNSA. CDR3 amino acids: CASSPRGNSPLHF. In DNA, the CDR3 is TGTGCCAGCAGCCCTAGGGGCAATTCACCCCTCCACTTT.

The chain links TRBV4-1 to TRBJ1-5; no firm D call. The CDR3 runs to 15 residues. Trimming left V 1 base short and J 5 bases short, with 12 bases between. Germline V gene sequence: CDR1 MGHRA, CDR2 YSYEKL. Written as DNA, the CDR3 is TGCGCCAGCAGCCAAGGGGGTTTGAGCTATCAGCCCCAGCATTTT. Translated, it gives CASSQGGLSYQPQHF.

The DNA of the CDR3 is TGTGCCAGCAGTTTTCCCAGCAGGGATGCCTCGTCCCTCCACTTT. Amino acids: CASSFPSRDASSLHF. The chain has TRBV28 and TRBJ1-6; possible D gene TRBD1, 5 bases. The V end was cut by 3 bases, the J end by 14 bases, with 20 bases between. In germline, CDR1 is MDHEN, CDR2 SYDVKM. The CDR3 sequence is 15 residues long.

The rearrangement uses TRBV12-5 and TRBJ2-7; the D gene is possibly TRBD2 (5 bases). Deletions cut 4 bases from V and 1 base from J, with 11 bases between. This CDR3 is built from 14 residues. Germline V gives CDR1 LGHNT, CDR2 FRNRAP. The CDR3 loop is CASGSLGDSYEQYF. The CDR3 bases are TGTGCTAGTGGTTCCTTGGGAGATTCCTACGAGCAGTACTTC.

This clone was seen only once. The rearrangement links TRBV4-1 to TRBJ1-2; D may be TRBD1 (6 bases). The CDR3 is made up of 15 amino acids. Trimming shortened V by 4 bases and J by 5 bases, and 17 bases separated the two germline ends. Looked up from germline, CDR1 is MGHRA and CDR2 is YSYEKL. The CDR3 coding sequence is TGCGCCAGCAGCCGCGAACGGACAGTCTTTTATGGCTACACCTTC. This codes for CASSRERTVFYGYTF.

The gene calls are TRBV9 and TRBJ2-5, with no clear D. V lost 4 bases and J 5 bases, leaving 15 bases between the germline ends. Germline lookup yields CDR1 SGDLS and CDR2 YYNGEE. CDR3 size: 14 residues. This chain's CDR3 is CASSLPGPSETQYF. CDR3 nucleotide sequence: TGTGCCAGCAGCTTACCGGGCCCTAGTGAGACCCAGTACTTC.

V and J are TRBV12-1 and TRBJ2-6; whether TRBD1, the table's D call, matches the DNA was not checked. TRBV12-1 is flagged as a pseudogene. The CDR3 length is 16 residues. This CDR3 reads CASPDIGQSRANVLTF. The CDR3 DNA reads as TGTGCCAGCCCTGATATAGGACAAAGTCGGGCCAACGTCCTGACTTTC.

The chain joins TRBV6-1 to TRBJ1-5; D is ambiguous. The ends were cut back, 4 bases at V and 0 bases at J, with 13 bases in the middle. This CDR3 contains 16 residues. CDR1 and CDR2 (germline): MNHNS, SASEGT. The CDR3 nucleotides read TGTGCCAGCAGTGTGGGTTACCAATATAGCAATCAGCCCCAGCATTTT. Translating it yields CASSVGYQYSNQPQHF.

In this sample, this clone turned up once. This chain connects TRBV10-2 to TRBJ2-7; a weak D match, TRBD2 (5 bases). CDR1 and CDR2 from the germline V gene are WSHSY and SAAADI. The V gene lost 10 bases and the J gene lost 5 bases, with 9 bases spanning the gap. This CDR3 region has 10 residues. CDR3 residues: CATWRNEQYF. The CDR3 DNA reads TGCGCCACCTGGAGGAACGAGCAGTACTTC.

The CDR3, as DNA: TGTGCCAGCAGCTCTATTAGCGGGAGGGCCCACAATGAGCAGTTCTTC. It codes for CASSSISGRAHNEQFF. The rearrangement links TRBV5-6 to TRBJ2-1; 11 bases are a match to TRBD2. With 3 bases clipped from V and 5 bases from J, the junction kept 7 bases outside the gene matches. CDR1 and CDR2 (germline): SGHDT, YYEEEE. CDR3 length: 16 amino acids.

V is TRBV19 and J is TRBJ2-1; 7 bases are a match to TRBD1. V shed 3 bases and J 0 bases; nucleotides not matched to a gene: 5. CDR1 is LNHDA, CDR2 SQIVND, per germline (reference sequence). The CDR3 totals 16 residues. CDR3 residues: CASSISGDSSYNEQFF. DNA for the CDR3: TGTGCCAGTAGTATTTCCGGGGACAGCTCCTACAATGAGCAGTTCTTC. Filled out from reference TRBV19 and TRBJ2-1, the complete variable domain reads DGGITQSPKYLFRKEGQNVTLSCEQNLNHDAMYWYRQDPGQGLRLIYYSQIVNDFQKGDIAEGYSVSREKKESFPLTVTSAQKNPTAFYLCASSISGDSSYNEQFFGPGTRLTVL.

This clone was counted once. The rearrangement uses TRBV5-4 and TRBJ2-1, with 10 bases that match TRBD2. Germline CDR1 reads SGHNT; CDR2 reads YYREEE (reference sequence). The length of the CDR3 is 16 residues. With 0 bases clipped from V and 3 bases from J, the junction kept 3 bases outside the gene matches. The CDR3 nucleotides are TGTGCCAGCAGCTTGGGAGCGGGAGGGAACTACAATGAGCAGTTCTTC. Translating it yields CASSLGAGGNYNEQFF.

The chain carries TRBV6-1 and TRBJ1-1; 7 bases map to TRBD1. Germline V CDR1 and CDR2: MNHNS, SASEGT. The CDR3 has 12 residues. V was clipped by 4 bases and J by 7 bases; unmatched bases: 3. The CDR3 bases are TGTGCCAGCAGTGGGGACAGTCTTGAAGCTTTCTTT. Amino acids: CASSGDSLEAFF.

This chain uses TRBV6-7 with TRBJ2-1; 9 nucleotides align to TRBD2. TRBV6-7 is an open reading frame, and its role is uncertain. The length of the CDR3 is 15 residues. V lost 7 bases and J lost 3; bases outside the gene matches: 7. The CDR3 DNA is TGTGCCAGCAACGGGGAGCGGGAGGTCTACAATGAGCAGTTCTTC. This encodes CASNGEREVYNEQFF.

Of note for this clone: The conserved phenylalanine or tryptophan normally closing the CDR3 is absent here, so this likely arose from a read error. The DNA is omitted, as the CDR3 cannot be located on it reliably, and the CDR3 follows TCRdb's listing. The chain recombines TRBV10-1 with TRBJ1-2. Germline V lookup: CDR1 WNHNN, CDR2 SYGVQD (reference sequence). The CDR3 length is 11 residues, termini included. CDR3 residues: CASSEDVGGAE.

V is TRBV7-9 and J is TRBJ1-4; D is possibly TRBD1 (6 bases). The length of the CDR3 is 15 residues. V was clipped by 5 bases and J by 7 bases, with 17 bases between them. Looked up from germline, CDR1 is SEHNR and CDR2 is FQNEAQ (reference sequence). The CDR3 sequence is CASSLLGGPGEKLFF. The CDR3 DNA reads as TGTGCCAGCAGCCTCCTGGGGGGGCCCGGTGAAAAACTGTTTTTT.

CDR3 DNA: TGTGCCAGCAGCGTAGGCACCTTCACCGGGGAGCTGTTTTTT. It codes for CASSVGTFTGELFF. This chain links TRBV9 with TRBJ2-2; unclear D gene. CDR1 SGDLS and CDR2 YYNGEE come from the germline V gene. V was trimmed by 0 bases and J by 4 bases, leaving 7 bases between them. This CDR3 contains 14 residues.